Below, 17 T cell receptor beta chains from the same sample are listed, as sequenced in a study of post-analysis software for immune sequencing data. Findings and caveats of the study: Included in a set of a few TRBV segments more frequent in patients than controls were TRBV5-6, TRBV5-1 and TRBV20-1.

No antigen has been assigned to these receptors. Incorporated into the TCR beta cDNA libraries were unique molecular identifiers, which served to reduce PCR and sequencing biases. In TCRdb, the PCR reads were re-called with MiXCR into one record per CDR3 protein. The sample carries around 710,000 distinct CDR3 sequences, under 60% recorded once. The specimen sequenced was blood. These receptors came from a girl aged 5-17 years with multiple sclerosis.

The CDR3 here is CATSDAREVKADEQFF. The DNA for the CDR3 is TGTGCCACCAGTGATGCCCGGGAGGTAAAAGCCGATGAGCAGTTCTTC. V usage is TRBV24-1 and J usage is TRBJ2-1, with TRBD2 identical over 7 bases. With 3 bases clipped from V and 8 bases from J, the junction kept 12 bases outside the gene matches. There are 16 residues in the CDR3. The germline V gene encodes CDR1 KGHDR and CDR2 SFDVKD.

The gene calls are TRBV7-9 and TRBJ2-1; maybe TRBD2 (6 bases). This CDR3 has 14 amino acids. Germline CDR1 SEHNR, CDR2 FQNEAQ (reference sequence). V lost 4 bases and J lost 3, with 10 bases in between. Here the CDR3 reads CASSSSDYYNEQFF. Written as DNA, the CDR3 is TGTGCCAGCAGCTCTTCGGACTACTACAATGAGCAGTTCTTC.

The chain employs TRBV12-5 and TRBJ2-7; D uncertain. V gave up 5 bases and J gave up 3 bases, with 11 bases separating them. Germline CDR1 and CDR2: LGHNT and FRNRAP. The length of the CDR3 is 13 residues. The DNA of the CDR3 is TGTGCTAGTGGTGTGATAGCTGGCTACGAGCAGTACTTC. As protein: CASGVIAGYEQYF.

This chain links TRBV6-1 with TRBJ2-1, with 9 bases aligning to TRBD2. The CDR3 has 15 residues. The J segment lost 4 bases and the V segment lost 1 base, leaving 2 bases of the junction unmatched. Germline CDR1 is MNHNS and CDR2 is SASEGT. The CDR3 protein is CASSEDSGRYNEQFF. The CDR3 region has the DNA TGTGCCAGCAGTGAAGACAGCGGGAGGTACAATGAGCAGTTCTTC.

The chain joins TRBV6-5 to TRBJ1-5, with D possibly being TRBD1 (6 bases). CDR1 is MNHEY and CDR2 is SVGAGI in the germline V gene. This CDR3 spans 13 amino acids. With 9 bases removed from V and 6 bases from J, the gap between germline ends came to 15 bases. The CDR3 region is CASRNRASQPQHF. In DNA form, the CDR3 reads TGTGCCAGTCGTAACAGGGCTAGTCAGCCCCAGCATTTT.

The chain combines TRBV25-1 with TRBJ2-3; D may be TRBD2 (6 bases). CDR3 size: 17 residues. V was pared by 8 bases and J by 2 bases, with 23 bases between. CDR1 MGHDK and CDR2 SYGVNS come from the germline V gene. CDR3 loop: CASGDLKPGLVTDTQYF. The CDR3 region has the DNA TGTGCCAGCGGAGACCTTAAACCGGGACTCGTCACAGATACGCAGTATTTT.

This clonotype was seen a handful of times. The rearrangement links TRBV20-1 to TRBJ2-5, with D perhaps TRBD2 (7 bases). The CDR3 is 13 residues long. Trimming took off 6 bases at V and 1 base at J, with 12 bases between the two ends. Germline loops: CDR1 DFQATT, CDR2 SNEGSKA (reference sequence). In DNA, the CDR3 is TGCAGTGCGCGGGGGCTACCCCAAGAGACCCAGTACTTC. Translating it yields CSARGLPQETQYF.

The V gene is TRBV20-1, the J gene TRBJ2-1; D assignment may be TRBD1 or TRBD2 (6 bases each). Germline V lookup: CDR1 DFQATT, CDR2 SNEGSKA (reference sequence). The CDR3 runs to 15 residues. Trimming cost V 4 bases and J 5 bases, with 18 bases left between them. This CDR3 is CSAKPGAGQNNEQFF. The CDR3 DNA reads TGCAGTGCTAAGCCGGGGGCGGGCCAGAACAATGAGCAGTTCTTC.

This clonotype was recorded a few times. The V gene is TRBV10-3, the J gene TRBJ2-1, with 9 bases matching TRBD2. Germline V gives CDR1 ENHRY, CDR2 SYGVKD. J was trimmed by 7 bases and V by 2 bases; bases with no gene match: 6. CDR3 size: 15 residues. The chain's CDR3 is CAISEEREDANEQFF. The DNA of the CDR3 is TGTGCCATCAGTGAGGAGCGGGAGGACGCAAATGAGCAGTTCTTC.

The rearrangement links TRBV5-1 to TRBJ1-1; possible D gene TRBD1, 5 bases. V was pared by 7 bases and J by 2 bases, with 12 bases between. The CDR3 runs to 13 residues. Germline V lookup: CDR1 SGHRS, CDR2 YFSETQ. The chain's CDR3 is CASGTTGNTEAFF. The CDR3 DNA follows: TGCGCCAGCGGCACCACAGGCAACACTGAAGCTTTCTTT.

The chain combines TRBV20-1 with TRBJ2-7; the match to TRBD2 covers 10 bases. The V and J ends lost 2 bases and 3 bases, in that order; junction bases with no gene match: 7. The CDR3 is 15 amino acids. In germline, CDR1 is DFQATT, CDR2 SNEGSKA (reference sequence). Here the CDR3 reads CSARNSQREGYEQYF. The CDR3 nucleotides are TGCAGTGCTAGAAATAGCCAGCGGGAGGGCTACGAGCAGTACTTC.

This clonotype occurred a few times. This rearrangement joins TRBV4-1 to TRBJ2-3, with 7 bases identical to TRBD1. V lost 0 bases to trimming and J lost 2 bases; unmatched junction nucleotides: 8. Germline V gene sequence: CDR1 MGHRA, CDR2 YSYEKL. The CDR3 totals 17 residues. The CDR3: CASSQDRQGQATDTQYF. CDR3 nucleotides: TGCGCCAGCAGCCAAGATCGACAAGGACAGGCCACAGATACGCAGTATTTT.

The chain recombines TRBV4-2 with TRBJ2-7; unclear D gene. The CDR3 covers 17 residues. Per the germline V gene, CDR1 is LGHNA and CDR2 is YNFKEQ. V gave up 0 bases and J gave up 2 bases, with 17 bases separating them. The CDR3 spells CASSQEGSEVSPYEQYF. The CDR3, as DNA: TGTGCCAGCAGCCAAGAGGGGTCGGAAGTTAGCCCCTACGAGCAGTACTTC.

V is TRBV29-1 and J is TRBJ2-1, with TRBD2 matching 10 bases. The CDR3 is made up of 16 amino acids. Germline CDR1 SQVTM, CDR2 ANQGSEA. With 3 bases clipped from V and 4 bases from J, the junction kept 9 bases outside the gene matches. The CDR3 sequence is CSVDSSGRIGYNEQFF. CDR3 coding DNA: TGCAGCGTTGATTCTAGCGGGAGAATAGGTTACAATGAGCAGTTCTTC.

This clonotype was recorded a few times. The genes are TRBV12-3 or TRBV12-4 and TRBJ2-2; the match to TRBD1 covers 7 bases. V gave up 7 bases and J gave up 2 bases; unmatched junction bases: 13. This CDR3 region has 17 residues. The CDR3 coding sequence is TGTGCCAGCACCCCCTCTCCCGGGACAGATAACACCGGGGAGCTGTTTTTT. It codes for CASTPSPGTDNTGELFF.

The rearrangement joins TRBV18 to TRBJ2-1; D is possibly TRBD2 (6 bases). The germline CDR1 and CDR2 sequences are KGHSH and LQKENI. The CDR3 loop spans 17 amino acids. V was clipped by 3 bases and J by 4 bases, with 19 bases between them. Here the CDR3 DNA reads TGTGCCAGCTCACCCATACCCCTGGGACTCCCGTACAATGAGCAGTTCTTC. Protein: CASSPIPLGLPYNEQFF.

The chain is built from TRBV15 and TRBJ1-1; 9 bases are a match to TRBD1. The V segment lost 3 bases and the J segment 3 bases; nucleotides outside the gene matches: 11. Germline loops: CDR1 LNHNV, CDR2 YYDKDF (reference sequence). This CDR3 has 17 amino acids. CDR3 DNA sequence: TGTGCCACCAGCAGCAATTACAGGGGGCTATCCGACACTGAAGCTTTCTTT. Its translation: CATSSNYRGLSDTEAFF.